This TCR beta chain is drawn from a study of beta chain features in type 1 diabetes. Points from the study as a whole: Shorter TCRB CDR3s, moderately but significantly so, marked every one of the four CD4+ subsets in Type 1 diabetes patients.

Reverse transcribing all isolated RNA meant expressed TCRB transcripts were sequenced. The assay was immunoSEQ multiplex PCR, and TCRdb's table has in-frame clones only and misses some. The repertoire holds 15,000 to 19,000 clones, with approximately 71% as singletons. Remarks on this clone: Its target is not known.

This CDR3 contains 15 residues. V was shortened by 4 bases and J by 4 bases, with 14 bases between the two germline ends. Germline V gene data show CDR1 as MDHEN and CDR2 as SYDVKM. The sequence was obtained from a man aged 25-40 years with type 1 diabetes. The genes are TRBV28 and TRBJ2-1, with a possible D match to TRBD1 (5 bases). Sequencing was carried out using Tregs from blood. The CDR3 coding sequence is TGTGCCAGCAGTTACATGGGGCGTTCGTACAATGAGCAGTTCTTC. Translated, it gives CASSYMGRSYNEQFF.